This T cell receptor (beta chain) was identified in a study of T cells in Graves' hyperthyroidism and ophthalmopathy. Findings of the study overall: Blood samples included most of the expanded thyroid clonotypes exceeding 0.001.

TCR beta CDR3 regions were amplified from RNA. RT-PCR in the first round (using the HTBI primer set) targeted the TCR CDR3. MiXCR, applied by TCRdb to the multiplex PCR reads, yields one record per CDR3 protein. The data hold 360,000 or so distinct CDR3 sequences, with around 15% observed a single time. This clonotype was seen a handful of times. Antigen: not known. Trimming cost V 1 base and J 7 bases; bases outside gene matches: 9. CDR1 and CDR2 from the germline V gene are LGHDT and YNNKEL (reference sequence). The CDR3 consists of 17 residues. Ophthalmopathy in the patients scored at least 3 on Clinical Activity Score and at least 4 on NOSPECS grade, lasting under 3 months. The study based diagnoses on clinical symptoms, serum thyroxine and TRAb, thyroid ultrasound and orbital computed tomography.

This TCR was recovered from a woman in her sixties or seventies with Graves' ophthalmopathy. The material sequenced was blood. The genes are TRBV3-1 and TRBJ2-1; TRBD2 matches 11 bases. The DNA for the CDR3 is TGTGCCAGCAGCCAAGGAGGGACTAGCGGCCGCTGGAATGAGCAGTTCTTC. Protein sequence: CASSQGGTSGRWNEQFF.